This T cell receptor beta chain comes out of a study of siplizumab effects on memory and regulatory T cells. Notes on the study in general: Naive T cells seemed more diverse than memory cells and seemed major alloresponse contributors.

CDR1 and CDR2 from the germline V gene are SEHNR and FQNEAQ (reference sequence). The CDR3 sequence is 15 residues long. Trimming took 5 bases from V and 2 from J, leaving 15 bases between them. As to this clone: What it binds is not known.

Some clones are missing from TCRdb's copy, which holds only in-frame ones; the method was immunoSEQ multiplex PCR. The repertoire holds more than 85,000 clones, with more than 85% as singletons. The sequence derives from a human donor in good health. Some clones in this sample may be carry-over from other donors' samples. The sample was CD4+ T cells sorted from blood. This chain uses TRBV7-9 with TRBJ2-5; tentative D call: TRBD2 (6 bases). The DNA for the CDR3 is TGTGCCAGCAGCCTGCGTTTAGCGGATCAAGAGACCCAGTACTTC. Its protein is CASSLRLADQETQYF. The complete variable domain, with remaining parts taken from reference TRBV7-9 and TRBJ2-5, reads DTGVSQNPRHKITKRGQNVTFRCDPISEHNRLYWYRQTLGQGPEFLTYFQNEAQLEKSRLLSDRFSAERPKGSFSTLEIQRTEQGDSAMYLCASSLRLADQETQYFGPGTRLLVL.